The 3 T cell receptor beta chains presented below share a single source sample, sequenced in a study of blood T cell repertoires in COVID-19. The protocol was immunoSEQ multiplex PCR, while the TCRdb copy is restricted to in-frame clones and leaves out a portion. The sample lists a few hundred thousand clones, 75% to 90% occurring once. The sample comprised peripheral blood. These receptors came from a woman aged 40 to 55 who had recovered from COVID-19.

The genes are TRBV28 and TRBJ1-5; 9 positions match TRBD1. CDR3 length: 14 amino acids. Germline V gene data show CDR1 as MDHEN and CDR2 as SYDVKM. The V gene end was trimmed by 6 bases and the J gene end by 6 bases; junction bases not matched to a gene: 6. As DNA, the CDR3 is TGTGCCAGCAGGACAGGGGGAGCGGTTCAGCCCCAGCATTTT. Translated, it gives CASRTGGAVQPQHF.

The chain joins TRBV3-1 (or the pseudogene TRBV3-2) to TRBJ2-5, with 10 nucleotides matching TRBD2. This CDR3 spans 15 amino acids. V lost 1 base and J lost 5; bases outside the gene matches: 4. Germline V CDR1 and CDR2: LGHDT, YNNKEL (reference sequence). CDR3 DNA: TGTGCCAGCAGCCAAGCAGCTAGCGGGAGTGAGACCCAGTACTTC. This gives the protein CASSQAASGSETQYF.

This clone occurred a few times. The CDR3 DNA reads TGTGCCAGCAGCTTAGTCGGGACAGGGGGCGATGAGCAGTTCTTC. It encodes CASSLVGTGGDEQFF. The chain carries TRBV7-9 and TRBJ2-1, with TRBD1 matching over 12 bases. With V trimmed by 1 base and J by 8 bases, 3 bases remained unmatched. This CDR3 region has 15 residues. Germline CDR1 is SEHNR and CDR2 is FQNEAQ (reference sequence).